One sample yielded the 27 T cell receptor beta chains listed below, sequenced in a study of blood T cell repertoires in COVID-19. The assay was immunoSEQ multiplex PCR, and TCRdb's table has in-frame clones only and misses some. The sample has about 210,000 clones; 81% are singletons. The sequencing input was PBMCs or T cells enriched from blood (not recorded which). Source of these receptors: a man aged 35 to 55 who had recovered from COVID-19.

The V gene is TRBV5-6, the J gene TRBJ1-5; D ambiguous. V lost 0 bases to trimming and J lost 0 bases, with 7 bases between them. The CDR3 is made up of 15 amino acids. CDR1 SGHDT and CDR2 YYEEEE come from the germline V gene. For the CDR3, the DNA is TGTGCCAGCAGCTTGGGGGCAGCTAGCAATCAGCCCCAGCATTTT. This encodes CASSLGAASNQPQHF.

The V and J genes are TRBV7-9 and TRBJ1-1; D perhaps matches TRBD1 (6 bases). Germline V gene sequence: CDR1 SEHNR, CDR2 FQNEAQ (reference sequence). The V and J ends lost 4 bases and 3 bases respectively, with 12 bases between them. CDR3 length equals 14 residues. The CDR3 is CASSSSGGDTEAFF. The CDR3 DNA sequence: TGTGCCAGCAGCTCAAGCGGGGGCGACACTGAAGCTTTCTTT.

This clone was observed once. CDR3 region: CASRTGTAGPYEQYF. CDR3 nucleotides: TGTGCCAGCAGGACTGGGACAGCCGGTCCCTACGAGCAGTACTTC. The V gene is TRBV6-5, the J gene TRBJ2-7; 7 nucleotides match TRBD1. This CDR3 is 15 amino acids long. J lost 2 bases, V lost 6 bases, and 10 bases had no gene match. Germline values: CDR1 MNHEY, CDR2 SVGAGI.

The V and J genes are TRBV5-1 and TRBJ1-6; TRBD1 matches at 8 bases. V dropped 4 bases and J dropped 6; count of bases not matched to a gene: 3. The CDR3 totals 14 residues. Germline assignment: CDR1 SGHRS and CDR2 YFSETQ. The CDR3 sequence: CASSPDRGNSPLHF. Here the CDR3 DNA reads TGCGCCAGCAGCCCAGACAGGGGTAATTCACCCCTCCACTTT.

The chain is built from TRBV9 and TRBJ2-1; 10 nucleotides agree with TRBD2. CDR1 and CDR2 (germline): SGDLS, YYNGEE. Unmatched junction bases numbered 4, after V lost 5 bases and J lost 5 bases. The CDR3 totals 14 residues. CDR3 loop: CASSVGLANNEQFF. The DNA of the CDR3 is TGTGCCAGCAGTGTGGGACTAGCGAACAATGAGCAGTTCTTC.

V and J are TRBV27 and TRBJ2-7, with TRBD2 matching over 10 bases. Looked up from germline, CDR1 is MNHEY and CDR2 is SMNVEV (reference sequence). V shed 3 bases, J shed 5 bases, and the junction held 7 bases outside the gene matches. The CDR3 consists of 15 residues. CDR3 region: CASSFSAGGPHEQYF. The CDR3 nucleotides read TGTGCCAGCAGTTTTTCAGCGGGAGGGCCCCACGAGCAGTACTTC.

This clone was recorded a few times. The chain recombines TRBV6-5 with TRBJ2-1; the match to TRBD2 covers 8 bases. The V segment lost 7 bases and the J segment 8 bases; nucleotides outside the gene matches: 7. The CDR3 has 13 amino acids. The germline V gene has CDR1 MNHEY and CDR2 SVGAGI. The DNA of the CDR3 is TGTGCCAGCACCCAGCGGGAGTGGGATGAGCAGTTCTTC. Protein product: CASTQREWDEQFF.

This clone was picked up a small number of times. The chain carries TRBV28 and TRBJ2-7; 8 nucleotides align to TRBD2. Germline values: CDR1 MDHEN, CDR2 SYDVKM. The CDR3 is made up of 14 amino acids. J lost 4 bases, V lost 3 bases, and 5 bases had no gene match. The CDR3 is CASSLRGVVYEQYF. In DNA, the CDR3 is TGTGCCAGCAGTTTGCGGGGGGTAGTGTACGAGCAGTACTTC. Using reference TRBV28 and TRBJ2-7 for the parts outside the CDR3, the full variable domain is DVKVTQSSRYLVKRTGEKVFLECVQDMDHENMFWYRQDPGLGLRLIYFSYDVKMKEKGDIPEGYSVSREKKERFSLILESASTNQTSMYLCASSLRGVVYEQYFGPGTRLTVT.

A word on this clone: This CDR3 is also generated by other DNA sequences in the sample. CDR3 loop: CASSPLRGETQYF. The CDR3 DNA reads TGTGCCAGCTCCCCCTTGAGGGGGGAGACCCAGTACTTC. The gene calls are TRBV18 and TRBJ2-5; possibly TRBD1 for D (6 bases). The CDR3 length is 13 residues. The V gene's germline CDR1 is KGHSH and CDR2 LQKENI. V was clipped by 6 bases and J by 5 bases, with 13 bases between them.

This clone was detected once. The rearrangement joins TRBV5-6 to TRBJ2-2, with D perhaps TRBD1 (5 bases). Germline values: CDR1 SGHDT, CDR2 YYEEEE. The CDR3 consists of 16 residues. V gave up 1 base and J gave up 1 base, with 11 bases separating them. The CDR3: CASSLFGHLNTGELFF. The CDR3 DNA is TGTGCCAGCAGCTTGTTTGGACACCTGAACACCGGGGAGCTGTTTTTT.

This rearrangement joins TRBV18 to TRBJ2-7; TRBD1 is a possible D gene (5 bases). This CDR3 has 16 residues. V lost 3 bases, J lost 2 bases, and 17 bases lay in between. Germline CDR1 KGHSH, CDR2 LQKENI. The CDR3 DNA follows: TGTGCCAGCTCACCGAACAGGAATGCTAACGCCTACGAGCAGTACTTC. As protein: CASSPNRNANAYEQYF.

This CDR3 reads CASTSGTTPYNEQFF. CDR3 bases: TGTGCCAGCACCTCCGGGACAACTCCCTACAATGAGCAGTTCTTC. The V call is TRBV27, the J call TRBJ2-1; a possible D gene is TRBD1 (6 bases). This CDR3 has 15 residues. Germline V lookup: CDR1 MNHEY, CDR2 SMNVEV (reference sequence). The germline V and J ends were trimmed by 7 bases and 2 bases, with 15 bases remaining between them.

This chain connects TRBV11-1 to TRBJ2-2, with D possibly TRBD1 on 5 matching bases. CDR1 SGHAT and CDR2 FQDESV come from the germline V gene (reference sequence). The CDR3 is 16 amino acids. The ends were cut back, 2 bases at V and 4 bases at J, with 14 bases in the middle. As DNA, the CDR3 is TGTGCCAGCAGCTTATACCAGGGTATGGGCACCGGGGAGCTGTTTTTT. Its translation is CASSLYQGMGTGELFF.

This rearrangement joins TRBV7-9 to TRBJ1-4; 9 nucleotides match TRBD1. J was trimmed by 5 bases and V by 5 bases; bases with no gene match: 3. Germline V gene data show CDR1 as SEHNR and CDR2 as FQNEAQ (reference sequence). The CDR3 is made up of 14 amino acids. CDR3 nucleotides: TGTGCCAGCAGCCACAGGGGGCAGAATGAAAAACTGTTTTTT. It is translated as CASSHRGQNEKLFF.

V is TRBV7-9 and J is TRBJ1-1; the D gene is possibly TRBD1 (6 bases). The CDR3 extends over 15 amino acids. Germline CDR1 and CDR2: SEHNR and FQNEAQ (reference sequence). V gave up 8 bases and J gave up 1 base, with 17 bases separating them. CDR3 region: CASLPGDTQNTEAFF. The CDR3 DNA follows: TGTGCCAGCCTGCCCGGGGACACCCAGAACACTGAAGCTTTCTTT.

The genes are TRBV10-2 and TRBJ1-6; D is possibly TRBD1 (5 bases). Germline V CDR1 and CDR2: WSHSY, SAAADI. The CDR3 totals 16 residues. V shed 4 bases and J shed 0 bases, with 10 bases lying between them. CDR3 amino acids: CASSVQASSYNSPLHF. Written as DNA, the CDR3 is TGCGCCAGCAGTGTACAGGCGAGCTCCTATAATTCACCCCTCCACTTT.

The rearrangement links TRBV6-2 or TRBV6-3 to TRBJ1-3; D remains ambiguous. Looked up from germline, CDR1 is MNHEY and CDR2 is SVGEGT. Trimming removed 2 bases at V and 2 bases at J, with 13 bases between. The CDR3 loop spans 16 amino acids. CDR3 sequence reads: CASSYPTGVPGNTIYF. Written as DNA, the CDR3 is TGTGCCAGCAGTTACCCCACCGGGGTCCCTGGAAACACCATATATTTT.

This clone was counted a single time. The chain links TRBV6-5 to TRBJ2-3; no reliable D call. In germline, CDR1 is MNHEY, CDR2 SVGAGI. The V gene lost 8 bases and the J gene lost 5 bases, with 5 bases spanning the gap. CDR3 size: 10 residues. The CDR3 nucleotides read TGTGCCAGCTTCCGAGATACGCAGTATTTT. It codes for CASFRDTQYF.

The rearrangement joins TRBV18 to TRBJ1-4, with a tentative D call TRBD1 (5 bases). The V end lost 3 bases, the J end lost 2 bases, and 7 bases lay between the germline ends. This CDR3 has 14 residues. Germline lookup yields CDR1 KGHSH and CDR2 LQKENI. CDR3 bases: TGTGCCAGCTCACCGACAGCCACTAATGAAAAACTGTTTTTT. Protein sequence: CASSPTATNEKLFF.

This clone has only one observation. The chain joins TRBV19 to TRBJ1-5; maybe TRBD1 (5 bases). The CDR3 is 13 amino acids. Trimming left V 8 bases short and J 2 bases short, with 10 bases between. CDR1 LNHDA and CDR2 SQIVND come from the germline V gene (reference sequence). The DNA of the CDR3 is TGTGCCAGTGCTGGGGGGGGCAATCAGCCCCAGCATTTT. This translates into CASAGGGNQPQHF.

The V gene is TRBV10-3, the J gene TRBJ1-2, with TRBD1 matching 8 bases. Germline V lookup: CDR1 ENHRY, CDR2 SYGVKD. V shed 11 bases, J shed 4 bases, and the junction held 3 bases outside the gene matches. The CDR3 extends over 11 amino acids. The CDR3, as DNA: TGTGCCGTAGGACAGGGCTATGGCTACACCTTC. Its translation: CAVGQGYGYTF.

V usage is TRBV11-2 and J usage is TRBJ2-3; TRBD2 matches 14 bases. The germline gives CDR1 SGHAT, CDR2 FQNNGV. Trimming cost V 3 bases and J 11 bases; bases outside gene matches: 7. This CDR3 comprises 15 residues. The DNA of the CDR3 is TGTGCCAGCAGCTTTGGGACTAGCGGGAGCCCGAGGCAGTATTTT. Its translation: CASSFGTSGSPRQYF. The full variable domain, rest sourced from reference TRBV11-2 and TRBJ2-3, is EAGVAQSPRYKIIEKRQSVAFWCNPISGHATLYWYQQILGQGPKLLIQFQNNGVVDDSQLPKDRFSAERLKGVDSTLKIQPAKLEDSAVYLCASSFGTSGSPRQYFGPGTRLTVL.

V is TRBV24-1 and J is TRBJ2-1, with 9 bases that match TRBD1. The CDR3 length is 15 residues. Trimming removed 10 bases from V and 0 bases from J; junction bases left unmatched: 6. The germline V gene has CDR1 KGHDR and CDR2 SFDVKD. CDR3 nucleotide sequence: TGTGCCACGGGGACAGGGTTGAGCTCCTACAATGAGCAGTTCTTC. Translated, it gives CATGTGLSSYNEQFF.

This clone has a single count. The CDR3 loop is CASSPAIDRGYGYTF. As DNA, the CDR3 is TGTGCCAGCTCACCTGCGATCGACAGGGGCTATGGCTACACCTTC. V and J are TRBV18 and TRBJ1-2; 8 bases are a match to TRBD1. CDR3 size: 15 residues. Germline V gene data show CDR1 as KGHSH and CDR2 as LQKENI. The junction had 7 bases not matched to a gene; V was cut back by 3 bases and J by 4 bases.

The chain recombines TRBV5-1 with TRBJ2-5, with 7 nucleotides matching TRBD2. The CDR3 loop spans 13 amino acids. Germline V gene data show CDR1 as SGHRS and CDR2 as YFSETQ. V shed 6 bases, J shed 4 bases, and the junction held 6 bases outside the gene matches. The CDR3 bases are TGCGCCAGCAACCGGGGGGTTGGAGAGACCCAGTACTTC. Its protein product is CASNRGVGETQYF.

The chain employs TRBV7-9 and TRBJ1-1, with D unclear. Looked up from germline, CDR1 is SEHNR and CDR2 is FQNEAQ (reference sequence). This CDR3 is built from 14 residues. V was trimmed by 0 bases and J by 1 base, leaving 6 bases between them. The CDR3 reads CASSLARANTEAFF. CDR3 nucleotides: TGTGCCAGCAGCTTAGCGCGCGCGAACACTGAAGCTTTCTTT.

This chain links TRBV5-1 with TRBJ1-1; no clear D gene. CDR3 size: 12 residues. The V gene lost 5 bases and the J gene lost 2 bases, with 7 bases spanning the gap. Germline values: CDR1 SGHRS, CDR2 YFSETQ. In nucleotides, the CDR3 is TGCGCCAGCAGTGGCCCAAACACTGAAGCTTTCTTT. Translating it yields CASSGPNTEAFF.